This T cell receptor beta chain was sequenced for a study of OX40 agonist ivuxolimab in advanced cancers. Background on the study: Patients took ivuxolimab, an agonistic anti-OX40 (CD134) antibody. A mean age of about 56 years, range roughly 23 to 85, was recorded, and approximately 79% were male. In three patients, partial responses were observed, one with hepatocellular carcinoma and two with cutaneous melanoma.

V lost 6 bases and J lost 2, with 13 bases in between. The CDR3 is made up of 14 amino acids. The germline CDR1 and CDR2 sequences are MDHEN and SYDVKM. Generated by immunoSEQ multiplex PCR, the TCRdb table keeps only in-frame clones and is missing some. The data contain 60,000 to 65,000 clones, 70% to 90% of them singletons. This TCR was recovered from an adult with an advanced solid tumor such as melanoma, head and neck, liver or kidney cancer. The V call is TRBV28, the J call TRBJ1-2; D is perhaps TRBD1 (5 bases). The source was CD4+ or CD8+ T cells sorted from blood, collected in a trial of the OX40 agonist ivuxolimab. CDR3 bases: TGTGCCAGCAGCCTTCCCGGGACCAACTATGGCTACACCTTC. It encodes CASSLPGTNYGYTF.